This T cell receptor (beta chain) was sequenced during a study of blood T cell repertoires in COVID-19. Looking at the study overall: T cells, B-cell-depleted T cells, or PBMCs supplied cDNA or gDNA.

As originally analysed: Amplification of reference gene primers provided the estimated nucleated cell counts. Sequenced by immunoSEQ multiplex PCR; TCRdb stores in-frame clones only, minus some. The D gene and trimming were derived from the DNA, and the V and J assignments and clone size from that table. The sample shows about 190,000 clones, 75% to 90% of them seen only once. The V gene lost 8 bases and the J gene lost 4 bases, with 20 bases spanning the gap. The CDR3 covers 15 residues. CDR1 is MNHEY and CDR2 is SMNVEV in the germline V gene (reference sequence). This rearrangement joins TRBV27 to TRBJ1-2; maybe TRBD1 (6 bases). The TCR comes from a man between 65 and 80 years old with active or convalescent COVID-19. The specimen was peripheral blood. This CDR3 is CASGLGGASGYGYTF. The CDR3 DNA is TGTGCCAGCGGGCTGGGGGGGGCTAGTGGCTATGGCTACACCTTC.